Included here is one T cell receptor beta chain sequence, with context. Its antigen is currently unknown. The junction differs from germline at one of its ends, possibly a read error. The sample is drawn from a study of OX40 agonist ivuxolimab in advanced cancers. Findings and limits, study-wide: Doses of 0.1 to 3.0 mg/kg were accompanied by clonal expansion of CD4+ and CD8+ blood T cells by week 6.

The germline V gene has CDR1 SGHNT and CDR2 YYREEE (reference sequence). The CDR3 spans 13 residues. Data came from immunoSEQ multiplex PCR; TCRdb stores just in-frame clones and leaves some out. The data hold about 61,000 clones, with around 90% observed a single time. The specimen was CD4+ or CD8+ T cells sorted from blood, collected in a trial of the OX40 agonist ivuxolimab. The receptor was isolated from an adult with an advanced solid tumor such as melanoma, head and neck, liver or kidney cancer. The V call is TRBV5-4, the J call TRBJ1-2; D unclear. The CDR3 here is CASTDPVHYGDTF. The CDR3 DNA is TGTGCCAGCACCGACCCCGTTCACTATGGCGACACCTTC. Looking up the rest from reference TRBV5-4 and TRBJ1-2 gives the full variable domain: ETGVTQSPTHLIKTRGQQVTLRCSSQSGHNTVSWYQQALGQGPQFIFQYYREEENGRGNFPPRFSGLQFPNYSSELNVNALELDDSALYLCASTDPVHYGDTFGSGTRLTVV.